The text below deals with one TCR beta chain. Its antigen is unidentified. The data stem from a study of shared clonotypes between healthy human individuals. Here immunoSEQ multiplex PCR was the method, and the copy in TCRdb shows in-frame clones only, minus some. This sample has 500,000 to 650,000 clones, with around 78% found just once. V lost 4 bases to trimming and J lost 8 bases, with 18 bases between them. The germline V gene has CDR1 MDHEN and CDR2 SYDVKM. The CDR3 is made up of 15 amino acids. HIV-negative, healthy adults without recent acute infections or vaccinations were the donors. Some 84 million PBMCs supplied genomic DNA for unsorted samples. Study-level findings and limits: Blood was the sole source, and tissue repertoires probably differ.

Specimen: PBMCs. The chain is built from TRBV28 and TRBJ2-1; TRBD2 is a possible D gene (6 bases). The origin of this receptor is a woman between 35 and 50 years old in good health. Some clones in this sample may be carry-over from other donors' samples. CDR3 loop: CASSSPGVKPDEQFF. The CDR3 DNA reads TGTGCCAGCAGTTCCCCGGGGGTAAAACCGGATGAGCAGTTCTTC.